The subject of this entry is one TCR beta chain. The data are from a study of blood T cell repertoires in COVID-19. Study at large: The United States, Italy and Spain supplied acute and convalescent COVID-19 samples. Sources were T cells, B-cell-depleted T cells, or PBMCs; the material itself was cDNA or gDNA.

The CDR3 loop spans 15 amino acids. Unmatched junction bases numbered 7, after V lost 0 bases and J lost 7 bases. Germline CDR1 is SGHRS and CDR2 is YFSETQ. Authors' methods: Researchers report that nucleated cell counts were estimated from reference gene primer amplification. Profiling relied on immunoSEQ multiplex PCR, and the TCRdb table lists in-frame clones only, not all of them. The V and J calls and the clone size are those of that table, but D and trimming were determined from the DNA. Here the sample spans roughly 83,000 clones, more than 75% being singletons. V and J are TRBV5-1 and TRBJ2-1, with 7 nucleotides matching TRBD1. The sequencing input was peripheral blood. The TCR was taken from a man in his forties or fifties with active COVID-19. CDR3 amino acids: CASSLVTGRMNEQFF. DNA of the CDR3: TGCGCCAGCAGCTTGGTGACAGGGAGAATGAATGAGCAGTTCTTC.